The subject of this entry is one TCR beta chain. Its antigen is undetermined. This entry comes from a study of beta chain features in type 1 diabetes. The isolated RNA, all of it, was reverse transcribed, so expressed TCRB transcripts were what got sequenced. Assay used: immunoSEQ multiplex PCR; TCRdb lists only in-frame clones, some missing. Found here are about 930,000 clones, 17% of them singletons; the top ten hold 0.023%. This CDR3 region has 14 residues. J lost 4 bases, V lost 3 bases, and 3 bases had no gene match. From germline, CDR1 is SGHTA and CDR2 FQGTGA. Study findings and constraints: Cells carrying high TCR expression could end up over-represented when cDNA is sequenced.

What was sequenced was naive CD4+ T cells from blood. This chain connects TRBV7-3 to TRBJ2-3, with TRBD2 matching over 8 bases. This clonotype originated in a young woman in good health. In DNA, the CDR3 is TGTGCCAGCAGCTTCAGCGGGGGCGCAGATACGCAGTATTTT. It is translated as CASSFSGGADTQYF. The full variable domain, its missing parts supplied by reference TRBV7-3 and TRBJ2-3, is GAGVSQTPSNKVTEKGKYVELRCDPISGHTALYWYRQSLGQGPEFLIYFQGTGAADDSGLPNDRFFAVRPEGSVSTLKIQRTERGDSAVYLCASSFSGGADTQYFGPGTRLTVL.